The 25 T cell receptor beta chains presented below share a single source sample, sequenced in a study of blood T cell repertoires in COVID-19. TCRdb's copy holds only in-frame clones and misses some; the assay was immunoSEQ multiplex PCR. Here the sample spans about 150,000 clones, roughly 80% being singletons. Sequencing input: PBMCs or T cells enriched from blood (not recorded which). The source of these receptors is a man in his fifties or sixties who had recovered from COVID-19.

The genes are TRBV7-9 and TRBJ1-3, with D uncertain. Germline V gene data show CDR1 as SEHNR and CDR2 as FQNEAQ (reference sequence). The CDR3 length is 15 residues. The V and J ends lost 1 base and 2 bases respectively, with 9 bases between them. The DNA of the CDR3 is TGTGCCAGCAGCTTAGTGGCAGTTACTGGAAACACCATATATTTT. It encodes CASSLVAVTGNTIYF.

The chain employs TRBV28 and TRBJ2-7, with D possibly TRBD2 on 5 matching bases. CDR1 is MDHEN and CDR2 is SYDVKM in the germline V gene. V was clipped by 5 bases and J by 3 bases, with 17 bases between them. This CDR3 has 15 amino acids. The CDR3 DNA reads TGTGCCAGCAGTCCCGGGAAGGGCCCTCTCTACGAGCAGTACTTC. Its translation: CASSPGKGPLYEQYF.

The chain is built from TRBV7-3 and TRBJ2-3, with TRBD2 identical over 10 bases. Germline-derived CDR1 and CDR2 are SGHTA and FQGTGA. The CDR3 has 15 residues. V dropped 6 bases and J dropped 5; count of bases not matched to a gene: 8. The CDR3 region is CASRKRGGTIDTQYF. The CDR3 DNA reads as TGTGCCAGCAGAAAGCGGGGGGGAACAATAGATACGCAGTATTTT.

In this sample, this clone turned up a few times. The chain is built from TRBV2 and TRBJ2-5; 7 positions match TRBD2. The CDR3 runs to 18 residues. Trimming removed 4 bases from V and 0 bases from J; junction bases left unmatched: 14. The V gene's germline CDR1 is SNHLY and CDR2 FYNNEI. The CDR3 DNA sequence: TGTGCCAGCAGTGCCGAAAGGCGGGGGACCCTGTACCAAGAGACCCAGTACTTC. Residues: CASSAERRGTLYQETQYF.

The chain employs TRBV5-4 and TRBJ2-7; 7 bases map to TRBD1. The CDR3 sequence is 15 residues long. From germline, CDR1 is SGHNT and CDR2 YYREEE (reference sequence). V shed 0 bases and J 0 bases; nucleotides not matched to a gene: 3. The CDR3, as DNA: TGTGCCAGCAGCTTGGGGACAGGCGGCTCCTACGAGCAGTACTTC. This sequence encodes CASSLGTGGSYEQYF.

The chain recombines TRBV3-1 (or the pseudogene TRBV3-2) with TRBJ2-1; D might be TRBD2 (5 bases). The CDR3 is made up of 15 amino acids. Germline V lookup: CDR1 LGHDT, CDR2 YNNKEL (reference sequence). Trimming removed 9 bases at V and 5 bases at J, with 20 bases between. CDR3 nucleotide sequence: TGTGCCAGTAATGTCGGAGGCGGATTAAACAATGAGCAGTTCTTC. It specifies CASNVGGGLNNEQFF.

This clone was observed once. J is TRBJ1-5 and V is TRBV7-8; maybe TRBD1 (6 bases). CDR1 is SGHVS and CDR2 is FQNEAQ in the germline V gene. V was trimmed by 1 base and J by 7 bases, leaving 8 bases between them. This CDR3 contains 13 residues. The CDR3 loop is CASSLDRDQPQHF. For the CDR3, the DNA is TGTGCCAGCAGCTTAGACAGGGACCAGCCCCAGCATTTT. The variable domain in full, with the rest retrieved from reference TRBV7-8 and TRBJ1-5, is GAGVSQSPRYKVAKRGQDVALRCDPISGHVSLFWYQQALGQGPEFLTYFQNEAQLDKSGLPSDRFFAERPEGSVSTLKIQRTQQEDSAVYLCASSLDRDQPQHFGDGTRLSIL.

The chain couples TRBV5-1 to TRBJ2-1; D is unresolved. The length of the CDR3 is 14 residues. CDR1 and CDR2 (germline): SGHRS, YFSETQ. Trimming removed 4 bases from V and 3 bases from J, with 11 bases in between. CDR3 DNA sequence: TGCGCCAGCAGCCCCGCCCAGGACTACAATGAGCAGTTCTTC. Translated, it gives CASSPAQDYNEQFF. Full variable domain (outside the CDR3, taken from reference TRBV5-1 and TRBJ2-1): KAGVTQTPRYLIKTRGQQVTLSCSPISGHRSVSWYQQTPGQGLQFLFEYFSETQRNKGNFPGRFSGRQFSNSRSEMNVSTLELGDSALYLCASSPAQDYNEQFFGPGTRLTVL.

The chain carries TRBV9 and TRBJ2-3; 9 nucleotides agree with TRBD2. Germline V gene sequence: CDR1 SGDLS, CDR2 YYNGEE. There are 15 residues in the CDR3. V lost 4 bases, J lost 5 bases, and 8 bases stayed unmatched. CDR3 protein: CASSPASGEGDTQYF. Here the CDR3 DNA reads TGTGCCAGCAGCCCGGCTAGCGGGGAGGGAGATACGCAGTATTTT. The full variable domain, completed using reference TRBV9 and TRBJ2-3, is DSGVTQTPKHLITATGQRVTLRCSPRSGDLSVYWYQQSLDQGLQFLIQYYNGEERAKGNILERFSAQQFPDLHSELNLSSLELGDSALYFCASSPASGEGDTQYFGPGTRLTVL.

The chain uses TRBV4-1 and TRBJ1-5, with 9 positions matching TRBD1. This CDR3 contains 17 residues. Germline trimming cut 4 bases from V and 4 bases from J; bases unmatched to any gene: 11. The germline V gene has CDR1 MGHRA and CDR2 YSYEKL. The CDR3 sequence is CASSPRTGEHPNQPQHF. Here the CDR3 DNA reads TGCGCCAGCAGCCCCAGGACAGGGGAACACCCAAATCAGCCCCAGCATTTT.

V is TRBV10-3 and J is TRBJ1-5; 7 bases agree with TRBD1. Germline trimming cut 5 bases from V and 5 bases from J; bases unmatched to any gene: 3. The CDR3 is 13 amino acids. Per germline, CDR1 ENHRY and CDR2 SYGVKD. The CDR3 DNA reads TGTGCCATCAGTACAGGGGACGATCAGCCCCAGCATTTT. Its translation: CAISTGDDQPQHF.

V gene TRBV24-1 combines with J gene TRBJ2-7; tentative D call: TRBD2 (6 bases). The CDR3 covers 14 residues. Trimming stripped 3 bases from V and 7 bases from J, with 15 bases between. Germline CDR1 KGHDR, CDR2 SFDVKD. CDR3 in amino acids: CATSDPRGAGEQYF. The CDR3 DNA is TGTGCCACCAGTGATCCGCGCGGGGCCGGGGAGCAGTACTTC.

The rearrangement joins TRBV19 to TRBJ2-5, with TRBD1 matching 12 bases. The trim removed 5 bases at V and 5 bases at J, leaving 6 bases unmatched. Germline values: CDR1 LNHDA, CDR2 SQIVND (reference sequence). The CDR3 loop spans 15 amino acids. This chain's CDR3 is CASSPGQGAWETQYF. The CDR3 nucleotides read TGTGCCAGTAGTCCGGGACAGGGGGCTTGGGAGACCCAGTACTTC.

This chain links TRBV6-6 with TRBJ1-1; 7 nucleotides align to TRBD1. Germline loops: CDR1 MNHNY, CDR2 SVGAGI (reference sequence). This CDR3 contains 14 residues. V was clipped by 6 bases and J by 11 bases; unmatched bases: 15. The chain's CDR3 is CASRTPDRSPGAFF. CDR3 DNA sequence: TGTGCCAGCAGAACCCCGGACAGGAGCCCCGGCGCTTTCTTT.

The chain combines TRBV11-3 with TRBJ2-7, with 11 bases that match TRBD2. This CDR3 has 17 amino acids. The germline CDR1 and CDR2 sequences are SGHNT and YENEEA. The V gene end was trimmed by 1 base and the J gene end by 3 bases; junction bases not matched to a gene: 8. The CDR3: CASSLGLAGGGSYEQYF. CDR3 DNA: TGTGCCAGCAGCTTAGGGCTAGCGGGGGGCGGTAGCTACGAGCAGTACTTC. Filled out from reference TRBV11-3 and TRBJ2-7, the complete variable domain reads EAGVVQSPRYKIIEKKQPVAFWCNPISGHNTLYWYLQNLGQGPELLIRYENEEAVDDSQLPKDRFSAERLKGVDSTLKIQPAELGDSAVYLCASSLGLAGGGSYEQYFGPGTRLTVT.

In this sample, this clone turned up once. The V and J genes are TRBV7-2 and TRBJ1-2, with 9 bases matching TRBD1. Per germline, CDR1 SGHTA and CDR2 FQGNSA. The length of the CDR3 is 12 residues. V lost 1 base and J lost 14; bases outside the gene matches: 5. In DNA, the CDR3 is TGTGCCAGCAGCTTAGTGGGACAGGGTAAGACCTTC. This codes for CASSLVGQGKTF.

This sequence joins TRBV7-8 and TRBJ1-5, with 10 nucleotides matching TRBD1. V was pared by 5 bases and J by 4 bases, with 8 bases of the junction left unmatched. Germline CDR1 SGHVS, CDR2 FQNEAQ. CDR3 length: 16 residues. This CDR3 is CASSPRTGGTNQPQHF. CDR3 nucleotide sequence: TGTGCCAGCAGCCCCCGGACAGGGGGAACGAATCAGCCCCAGCATTTT.

The V gene is TRBV5-1, the J gene TRBJ2-5; 7 bases align to TRBD2. The V and J ends lost 4 bases and 7 bases, in that order; junction bases with no gene match: 13. The germline gives CDR1 SGHRS, CDR2 YFSETQ. CDR3 length: 15 amino acids. CDR3: CASSGRDGGAGTQYF. The CDR3 DNA sequence: TGCGCCAGCAGCGGGAGGGACGGGGGAGCGGGGACCCAGTACTTC.

V is TRBV18 and J is TRBJ1-4; tentative D call: TRBD1 (5 bases). Germline V lookup: CDR1 KGHSH, CDR2 LQKENI. The length of the CDR3 is 15 residues. Trimming shortened V by 5 bases and J by 1 base, and 11 bases separated the two germline ends. The CDR3 loop reads CASSSAQGTNEKLFF. The DNA of the CDR3 is TGTGCCAGCTCATCCGCTCAGGGAACTAATGAAAAACTGTTTTTT. The entire variable domain, with the rest obtained from reference TRBV18 and TRBJ1-4, is as follows: NAGVMQNPRHLVRRRGQEARLRCSPMKGHSHVYWYRQLPEEGLKFMVYLQKENIIDESGMPKERFSAEFPKEGPSILRIQQVVRGDSAAYFCASSSAQGTNEKLFFGSGTQLSVL.

The chain couples TRBV5-4 to TRBJ1-3; 8 nucleotides line up with TRBD1. Germline-derived CDR1 and CDR2 are SGHNT and YYREEE (reference sequence). Losses at the gene ends were 3 bases for V and 0 bases for J; bases not matched to a gene: 8. This CDR3 region has 17 residues. Here the CDR3 DNA reads TGTGCCAGCAGCTCAGGACAGGGACATTTCTCTGGAAACACCATATATTTT. This encodes CASSSGQGHFSGNTIYF.

The table lists this clone with a few counts. CDR3 residues: CASSYSGQGRAADTQYF. CDR3 sequence (DNA): TGTGCCAGCAGTTACTCGGGACAGGGTCGCGCAGCAGATACGCAGTATTTT. J is TRBJ2-3 and V is TRBV6-2 or TRBV6-3, with 9 bases aligning to TRBD1. The CDR3 runs 17 residues. After removal of 0 bases from V and 4 bases from J, the junction contained 8 bases not matched to a gene. The germline V gene has CDR1 MNHEY and CDR2 SVGEGT.

The chain links TRBV19 to TRBJ1-6; maybe TRBD1 (6 bases). The CDR3 is 15 amino acids. CDR1 and CDR2 from the germline V gene are LNHDA and SQIVND (reference sequence). Trimming took off 3 bases at V and 6 bases at J, with 12 bases between the two ends. The CDR3 sequence is CASSIAGAPNSPLHF. The CDR3, as DNA: TGTGCCAGTAGTATTGCGGGGGCGCCTAATTCACCCCTCCACTTT.

The rearrangement links TRBV30 to TRBJ2-5; 8 bases align to TRBD1. CDR3 length: 12 residues. Looked up from germline, CDR1 is GTSNPN and CDR2 is SVGIG (reference sequence). Germline trimming cut 4 bases from V and 3 bases from J; bases unmatched to any gene: 1. Written as DNA, the CDR3 is TGTGCCTGGACAGGGGGCGAAGAGACCCAGTACTTC. It codes for CAWTGGEETQYF.

The sample holds a few counts of this clone. V is TRBV7-2 and J is TRBJ1-1; D call uncertain. Trimming took 3 bases from V and 0 from J, leaving 5 bases between them. This CDR3 comprises 13 residues. The germline CDR1 and CDR2 sequences are SGHTA and FQGNSA. Here the CDR3 reads CASSFSMNTEAFF. For the CDR3, the DNA is TGTGCCAGCAGCTTTTCTATGAACACTGAAGCTTTCTTT. Full variable domain (outside the CDR3, taken from reference TRBV7-2 and TRBJ1-1): GAGVSQSPSNKVTEKGKDVELRCDPISGHTALYWYRQSLGQGLEFLIYFQGNSAPDKSGLPSDRFSAERTGGSVSTLTIQRTQQEDSAVYLCASSFSMNTEAFFGQGTRLTVV.

The chain employs TRBV24-1 and TRBJ2-7, with D possibly being TRBD2 (6 bases). The V end was cut by 5 bases, the J end by 1 base, with 17 bases between. The CDR3 is made up of 16 amino acids. Germline V gene lookup returns CDR1 KGHDR and CDR2 SFDVKD. CDR3 sequence: CATSAALASGSYEQYF. The CDR3 DNA reads as TGTGCCACCAGTGCCGCACTAGCCTCAGGGTCCTACGAGCAGTACTTC.